This T cell receptor beta chain was captured in a study of PD-L1 blockade in urothelial cancer. The wider study: Men with urothelial cancer arising in the bladder made up about 85% of the roughly 29 patients. Findings of the study overall: When pretreatment blood TCR clonality was below the median, it predicted better survival.

Germline V CDR1 and CDR2: LGHNA, YNFKEQ. The CDR3 sequence is 16 residues long. V was shortened by 0 bases and J by 2 bases, with 14 bases between the two germline ends. Produced via immunoSEQ multiplex PCR; TCRdb's table is partial and in-frame only. The sample records around 100,000 clones, around 89% being singletons. On this clone itself: Its antigen is not identified.

The time point denotes: pretreatment peripheral blood. V gene TRBV4-2 combines with J gene TRBJ2-7; D call uncertain. The sequencing used PBMCs, collected around atezolizumab (anti-PD-L1) treatment. The sequence derives from a man between 60 and 70 years old with urothelial cancer. The CDR3 coding sequence is TGTGCCAGCAGCCAAGAAGTCCGAGCAACTCCCTACGAGCAGTACTTC. Protein sequence: CASSQEVRATPYEQYF.